This T cell receptor (beta chain) stems from a study of T-cell memory formation after mild COVID-19. About the study: Largely donor-specific TCR clusters were found.

Broader study findings: Detection of some responders pre-infection suggested pre-existing cross-reactive memory T cells participated.

5'RACE primed from the constant segment yielded TCR alpha and TCR beta cDNA libraries bearing sample barcodes and UMIs. TCRdb reprocessed the 5' RACE reads with MiXCR, giving one entry per CDR3 protein. The repertoire has approximately 400,000 distinct CDR3 sequences, 20% to 25% of them found once; the top ten carry around 9%. This clonotype has ten or more counts. The antigen is undetermined. CDR3 length: 19 amino acids. The ends lost 2 bases at V and 1 base at J; junction bases unmatched: 18. Germline CDR1 is DFQATT and CDR2 is SNEGSKA (reference sequence). Specimen: PBMCs or a T cell subset sorted from them (not recorded which). This receptor was obtained from an adult woman who had mild COVID-19 (a few samples of this study predate the infection). Cell type and time point are not known. The chain employs TRBV20-1 and TRBJ2-7, with 9 bases that match TRBD2. CDR3 sequence (DNA): TGCAGTGCTAGAAATAGGGATTCACTACGGCTAGCGGGGTCCTACGAGCAGTACTTC. Amino acids: CSARNRDSLRLAGSYEQYF.